This record concerns one T cell receptor (beta chain) sequence. The data originate from a study of blood T cell repertoires in COVID-19. Looking at the study overall: Samples came from the United States, Italy and Spain, spanning acute and convalescent COVID-19. The analysed material was cDNA or gDNA that came from T cells, B-cell-depleted T cells, or PBMCs.

Trimming removed 5 bases from V and 4 bases from J; junction bases left unmatched: 9. Looked up from germline, CDR1 is SGHRS and CDR2 is YFSETQ. The CDR3 is 15 residues long. Per the study methods: Nucleated cell counts were estimated from reference gene primer amplification. Clones were sequenced by immunoSEQ multiplex PCR, and TCRdb holds only the in-frame ones, with some missing. V and J calls and clone size are those listed in that table; D and trimming were worked out from the DNA. Found here are 200,000 to 250,000 clones, 80% to 90% of them singletons; the top ten hold 15% to 20%. The V call is TRBV5-1, the J call TRBJ2-1, with 7 bases fitting TRBD2. The specimen sequenced was peripheral blood. The TCR sequence derives from a woman older than 75 with active or convalescent COVID-19. This chain's CDR3 is CASRLTSGTYNEQFF. The CDR3 nucleotides read TGCGCCAGCAGGTTGACCAGCGGGACTTACAATGAGCAGTTCTTC. Looking up the rest from reference TRBV5-1 and TRBJ2-1 gives the full variable domain: KAGVTQTPRYLIKTRGQQVTLSCSPISGHRSVSWYQQTPGQGLQFLFEYFSETQRNKGNFPGRFSGRQFSNSRSEMNVSTLELGDSALYLCASRLTSGTYNEQFFGPGTRLTVL.